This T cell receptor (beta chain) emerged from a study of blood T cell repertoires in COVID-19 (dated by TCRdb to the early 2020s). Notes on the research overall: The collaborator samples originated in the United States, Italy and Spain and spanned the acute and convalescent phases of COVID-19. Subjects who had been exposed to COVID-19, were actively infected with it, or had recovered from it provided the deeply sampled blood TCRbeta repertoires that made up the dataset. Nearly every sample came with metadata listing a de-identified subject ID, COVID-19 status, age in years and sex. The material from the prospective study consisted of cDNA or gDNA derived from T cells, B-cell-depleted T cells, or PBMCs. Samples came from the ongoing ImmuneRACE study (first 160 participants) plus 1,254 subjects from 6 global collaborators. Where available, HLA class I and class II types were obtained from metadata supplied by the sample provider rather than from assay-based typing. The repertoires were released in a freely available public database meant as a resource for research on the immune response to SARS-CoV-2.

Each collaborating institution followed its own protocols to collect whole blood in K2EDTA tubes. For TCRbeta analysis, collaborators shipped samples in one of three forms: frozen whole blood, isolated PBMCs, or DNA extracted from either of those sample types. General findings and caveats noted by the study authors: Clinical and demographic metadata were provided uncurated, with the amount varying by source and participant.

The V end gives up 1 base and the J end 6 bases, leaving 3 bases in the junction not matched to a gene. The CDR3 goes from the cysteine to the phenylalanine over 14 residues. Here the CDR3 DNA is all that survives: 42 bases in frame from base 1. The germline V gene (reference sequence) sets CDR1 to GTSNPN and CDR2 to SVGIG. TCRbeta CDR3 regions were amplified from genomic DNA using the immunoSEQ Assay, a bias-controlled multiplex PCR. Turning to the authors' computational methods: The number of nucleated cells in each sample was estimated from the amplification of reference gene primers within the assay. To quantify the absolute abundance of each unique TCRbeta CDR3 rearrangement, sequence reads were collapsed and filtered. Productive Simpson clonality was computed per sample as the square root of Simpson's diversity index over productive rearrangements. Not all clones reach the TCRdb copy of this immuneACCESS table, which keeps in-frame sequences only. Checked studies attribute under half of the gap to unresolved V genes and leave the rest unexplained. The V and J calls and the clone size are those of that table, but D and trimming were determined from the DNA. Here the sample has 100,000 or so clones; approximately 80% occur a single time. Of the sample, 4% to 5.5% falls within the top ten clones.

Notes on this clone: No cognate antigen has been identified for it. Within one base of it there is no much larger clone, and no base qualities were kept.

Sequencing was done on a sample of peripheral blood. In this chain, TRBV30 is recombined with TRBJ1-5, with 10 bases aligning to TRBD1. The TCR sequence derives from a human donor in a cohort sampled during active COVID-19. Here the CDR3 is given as CAWSDRDRGQPQHF. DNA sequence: TGTGCCTGGAGTGACCGGGACAGGGGTCAGCCCCAGCATTTT.